This TCR beta chain originates from a study of CXCR3-negative and CXCR3-positive naive CD8 T cells. Study observations and caveats: No difference in surface CD5 was seen between naive subsets, and TCR strength was inferred from TRB CDR3 properties. Relative to CXCR3-negative naive cells, CXCR3-positive naive cells had more hydrophobic TRB CDR3s. Memory CD8+ cells had much lower diversity, and both naive subsets had comparably high diversity.

About this clonotype itself: Antigen unknown.

UMI-tagged TRB cDNA libraries were built via 5' RACE. TCRdb re-called the 5' RACE reads and gives one entry per CDR3 protein, without DNA. Its listing shows around 80,000 distinct CDR3 sequences. The CDR3 has 14 amino acids. Germline CDR1 is LNHDA and CDR2 is SQIVND (reference sequence). The clonotype was recovered from a human donor in good health. Some clones in this sample may be carry-over from other donors' samples. The chain recombines TRBV19 with TRBJ1-2. What was sequenced was naive CXCR3+ CD8+ T cells from blood. Subset indicated: CD45RO-CCR7+CD27+CD95- naive CD8+ T cells expressing CXCR3 (TNR3+). The CDR3 protein is CASSIGSHNYGYTF. Full variable domain (remainder filled in from reference TRBV19 and TRBJ1-2): DGGITQSPKYLFRKEGQNVTLSCEQNLNHDAMYWYRQDPGQGLRLIYYSQIVNDFQKGDIAEGYSVSREKKESFPLTVTSAQKNPTAFYLCASSIGSHNYGYTFGSGTRLTVV.